One and the same sample provided the 17 T cell receptor beta chains below, sequenced in a study of CD8+ T cells in alopecia areata. Treatment noted: oral pan-JAK inhibitor, 5-10 mg twice daily. The authors extracted RNA and reverse transcribed it into cDNA as the sequencing template. Libraries were prepared by immunoSEQ multiplex PCR; TCRdb keeps only in-frame clonotypes and omits some of them. The profile shows about 210,000 clones, 50% to 60% of them singletons. The sequenced sample was CD4+ T cells sorted from blood, obtained at week 4, from a patient treated with tofacitinib. The receptors come from a human donor with alopecia areata.

The chain has TRBV29-1 and TRBJ1-2; D is possibly TRBD1 (5 bases). The CDR3 is made up of 14 amino acids. Trimming removed 6 bases from V and 5 bases from J, with 19 bases in between. CDR1 and CDR2 (germline): SQVTM, ANQGSEA. CDR3 DNA sequence: TGCAGCGTCGCGCCCAGGGCAAGAGAGTATGGCTACACCTTC. Its protein is CSVAPRAREYGYTF.

Only a few counts were recorded for this clone. The V call is TRBV29-1, the J call TRBJ2-1, with D possibly TRBD1 on 6 matching bases. The CDR3 is 14 amino acids. Trimming pared 7 bases from V and 0 bases from J, leaving 13 bases between. Per the germline V gene, CDR1 is SQVTM and CDR2 is ANQGSEA. The CDR3 coding sequence is TGCAGCGGTCGTGGGGGCAGCTCCTACAATGAGCAGTTCTTC. It is translated as CSGRGGSSYNEQFF.

The J gene is TRBJ1-1, the V gene TRBV29-1, with D unclear. This CDR3 has 13 residues. V lost 3 bases and J 1 base, leaving 9 bases between the germline ends. Germline assignment: CDR1 SQVTM and CDR2 ANQGSEA. The CDR3 nucleotides are TGCAGCGTTGATATATGGGGGAACACTGAAGCTTTCTTT. Translation: CSVDIWGNTEAFF.

This clone appeared once. This sequence joins TRBV29-1 and TRBJ2-5; 9 bases are shared with TRBD1. Judging by the DNA end, TRBJ2-7 fits better; the J call may be wrong. This CDR3 is built from 13 residues. The germline V gene encodes CDR1 SQVTM and CDR2 ANQGSEA. CDR3 DNA: TGCAGCGCCGCCCGGGACAGGGTTACCGAGCAGTACTTC. This encodes CSAARDRVTEQYF.

This clone was counted a few times. The rearrangement uses TRBV18 and TRBJ1-1; possible D gene TRBD1, 6 bases. Germline CDR1 reads KGHSH; CDR2 reads LQKENI. V lost 4 bases to trimming and J lost 1 base, with 13 bases between them. The CDR3 consists of 15 residues. The chain's CDR3 is CASSRTGMANTEAFF. CDR3 nucleotides: TGTGCCAGCTCACGAACAGGGATGGCGAACACTGAAGCTTTCTTT. Full variable domain (missing parts from reference TRBV18 and TRBJ1-1): NAGVMQNPRHLVRRRGQEARLRCSPMKGHSHVYWYRQLPEEGLKFMVYLQKENIIDESGMPKERFSAEFPKEGPSILRIQQVVRGDSAAYFCASSRTGMANTEAFFGQGTRLTVV.

The chain recombines TRBV27 with TRBJ1-1; D gene uncertain. CDR1 is MNHEY, CDR2 SMNVEV, per germline (reference sequence). The CDR3 is 11 residues long. V shed 6 bases and J shed 4 bases, with 6 bases lying between them. The CDR3 sequence is CASRHSTEAFF. CDR3 in DNA: TGTGCCAGCAGACACAGCACTGAAGCTTTCTTT.

V gene TRBV6-1 combines with J gene TRBJ1-2; 9 bases align to TRBD1. The CDR3 is made up of 14 amino acids. V lost 6 bases, J lost 4 bases, and 6 bases stayed unmatched. Germline values: CDR1 MNHNS, CDR2 SASEGT. The CDR3 DNA reads as TGTGCCAGCAGGATTAACAGGGGGCTCTATGGCTACACCTTC. Encoded protein: CASRINRGLYGYTF.

The chain recombines TRBV18 with TRBJ1-2, with 8 bases fitting TRBD1. V dropped 4 bases and J dropped 0; count of bases not matched to a gene: 4. Germline CDR1 is KGHSH and CDR2 is LQKENI. This CDR3 region has 15 residues. The CDR3 region has the DNA TGTGCCAGCTCACGACCGACAGGGGCTAACTATGGCTACACCTTC. This gives the protein CASSRPTGANYGYTF.

This clone was counted only a few times. V usage is TRBV19 and J usage is TRBJ1-1, with unresolved D. CDR1 LNHDA and CDR2 SQIVND come from the germline V gene (reference sequence). Deletions cut 2 bases from V and 9 bases from J, with 16 bases between. The CDR3 consists of 14 residues. DNA of the CDR3: TGTGCCAGTAGTATAATGGCCCCGGACCCACAAGCTTTCTTT. It specifies CASSIMAPDPQAFF.

This clone was seen a few times. The chain carries TRBV12-5 and TRBJ1-1, with D hard to call. The germline gives CDR1 LGHNT, CDR2 FRNRAP. CDR3 length: 12 amino acids. The germline V and J ends were trimmed by 4 bases and 5 bases, with 8 bases remaining between them. CDR3 loop: CASGSLSTEAFF. As DNA, the CDR3 is TGTGCTAGTGGTTCCCTAAGTACTGAAGCTTTCTTT.

This chain joins TRBV29-1 and TRBJ1-2; D gene unclear. This CDR3 is built from 16 residues. V shed 3 bases and J shed 0 bases, with 17 bases lying between them. The V gene's germline CDR1 is SQVTM and CDR2 ANQGSEA. Here the CDR3 DNA reads TGCAGCGTTGACCCCATCCTTGAGAGGACTAACTATGGCTACACCTTC. Amino acid sequence: CSVDPILERTNYGYTF.

The chain has TRBV29-1 and TRBJ2-3; tentative D call: TRBD2 (5 bases). The CDR3 runs to 13 residues. Per the germline V gene, CDR1 is SQVTM and CDR2 is ANQGSEA. V was cut by 3 bases and J by 6 bases, with 13 bases left in between. CDR3 amino acids: CSVERRTRDTQYF. CDR3 nucleotide sequence: TGCAGCGTTGAGAGGAGGACCCGGGATACGCAGTATTTT.

The chain joins TRBV29-1 to TRBJ2-1; 11 nucleotides match TRBD1. Looked up from germline, CDR1 is SQVTM and CDR2 is ANQGSEA. V shed 5 bases, J shed 8 bases, and the junction held 8 bases outside the gene matches. The CDR3 totals 14 residues. Here the CDR3 reads CSVSRGQGADEQFF. CDR3 nucleotide sequence: TGCAGCGTTTCCAGAGGACAGGGGGCAGATGAGCAGTTCTTC.

This chain uses TRBV28 with TRBJ2-5; no clear D gene. The CDR3 has 11 residues. The germline V gene has CDR1 MDHEN and CDR2 SYDVKM. Trimming shortened V by 8 bases and J by 4 bases, and 8 bases separated the two germline ends. The DNA for the CDR3 is TGTGCCAGCTCCATCCTAGAGACCCAGTACTTC. It codes for CASSILETQYF.

V usage is TRBV29-1 and J usage is TRBJ1-4, with 7 bases identical to TRBD1. From germline, CDR1 is SQVTM and CDR2 ANQGSEA. The CDR3 covers 13 residues. V gave up 7 bases and J gave up 5 bases; unmatched junction bases: 7. This CDR3 is CSGGEGANEKLFF. CDR3 DNA: TGCAGCGGTGGGGAGGGGGCCAATGAAAAACTGTTTTTT.

The chain is built from TRBV6-1 and TRBJ2-3; D is unclear. The CDR3 consists of 14 residues. V lost 3 bases and J 8 bases, leaving 15 bases between the germline ends. Germline CDR1 is MNHNS and CDR2 is SASEGT. Written as DNA, the CDR3 is TGTGCCAGCAGTGATGCCGGGTCCACCGGTACGCAGTATTTT. Its protein product is CASSDAGSTGTQYF.

In this sample, this clone turned up once. The chain has TRBV5-1 and TRBJ2-7; 10 positions match TRBD1. Per germline, CDR1 SGHRS and CDR2 YFSETQ. The CDR3 runs 15 residues. Trimming took 4 bases from V and 2 from J; bases not matched to a gene: 6. CDR3 amino acids: CASSTTGTGAYEQYF. CDR3 sequence (DNA): TGCGCCAGCAGCACAACCGGGACAGGGGCCTACGAGCAGTACTTC.